This entry lists 28 T cell receptor beta chains sequenced from one sample in a study of cytomegalovirus exposure and HLA in healthy donors. Method: immunoSEQ multiplex PCR; TCRdb's copy keeps in-frame clones and lacks some. The profile shows more than 110,000 clones, 86% of them singletons. Source material: PBMCs. The receptor source for this set is a man aged 18 to 29 in good health and CMV-seronegative.

This chain joins TRBV19 and TRBJ1-5; tentatively, D is TRBD1 (6 bases). Trimming stripped 10 bases from V and 3 bases from J, with 16 bases between. The CDR3 has 14 residues. The germline V gene has CDR1 LNHDA and CDR2 SQIVND (reference sequence). Here the CDR3 reads CATGQQTFNQPQHF. CDR3 nucleotide sequence: TGTGCCACCGGACAGCAAACCTTCAATCAGCCCCAGCATTTT.

The gene calls are TRBV25-1 and TRBJ1-2, with D tentatively TRBD1 (5 bases). The germline V gene has CDR1 MGHDK and CDR2 SYGVNS. The CDR3 consists of 14 residues. Trimming removed 3 bases from V and 2 bases from J, with 10 bases in between. CDR3 protein: CASSDRGGNYGYTF. CDR3 sequence (DNA): TGTGCCAGCAGTGACCGGGGGGGAAACTATGGCTACACCTTC.

The chain recombines TRBV11-2 with TRBJ1-4, with D perhaps TRBD1 (5 bases). Germline V gene sequence: CDR1 SGHAT, CDR2 FQNNGV. The CDR3 is 15 residues long. V lost 4 bases, J lost 8 bases, and 17 bases lay in between. The CDR3 protein is CASSSAIQGGEKLFF. CDR3 sequence (DNA): TGTGCCAGCAGCTCCGCTATCCAGGGTGGGGAAAAACTGTTTTTT. Combining the CDR3 with reference TRBV11-2 and TRBJ1-4 gives the whole variable domain EAGVAQSPRYKIIEKRQSVAFWCNPISGHATLYWYQQILGQGPKLLIQFQNNGVVDDSQLPKDRFSAERLKGVDSTLKIQPAKLEDSAVYLCASSSAIQGGEKLFFGSGTQLSVL.

The V and J genes are TRBV28 and TRBJ1-4; D may be TRBD1 (6 bases). The CDR3 is 14 residues long. Trimming took 4 bases from V and 4 from J, leaving 10 bases between them. Germline-derived CDR1 and CDR2 are MDHEN and SYDVKM. The CDR3 sequence is CASSSGQLNEKLFF. Here the CDR3 DNA reads TGTGCCAGCAGTTCGGGACAACTTAATGAAAAACTGTTTTTT.

A single count supports this clone. J is TRBJ1-1 and V is TRBV28; tentatively, D is TRBD1 (5 bases). The CDR3 covers 19 residues. Trimming took off 1 base at V and 1 base at J, with 22 bases between the two ends. Germline V gene sequence: CDR1 MDHEN, CDR2 SYDVKM. CDR3 region: CASSLLGETGGTKNTEAFF. As DNA, the CDR3 is TGTGCCAGCAGTTTATTAGGAGAAACGGGAGGGACGAAGAACACTGAAGCTTTCTTT.

This clone was counted a few times. The rearrangement uses TRBV5-1 and TRBJ1-1; D is possibly TRBD1 (5 bases). Trimming stripped 1 base from V and 1 base from J, with 5 bases between. The CDR3 length is 13 residues. The germline CDR1 and CDR2 sequences are SGHRS and YFSETQ. CDR3 amino acids: CASSLTGNTEAFF. The CDR3 nucleotides are TGCGCCAGCAGCTTGACAGGGAACACTGAAGCTTTCTTT.

This clone was observed a single time. The chain uses TRBV14 and TRBJ2-1, with TRBD2 as a possible D gene (6 bases). The germline V gene has CDR1 SGHDN and CDR2 FVKESK. The ends were cut back, 0 bases at V and 3 bases at J, with 12 bases in the middle. The CDR3 consists of 16 residues. CDR3 coding DNA: TGTGCCAGCAGCCAAGATGCCGGGACTCTCTACAATGAGCAGTTCTTC. Residues: CASSQDAGTLYNEQFF.

The CDR3 DNA is TGTGCCAGCTCACCGGCTGGGGCATACGAGCAGTACTTC. It yields the protein CASSPAGAYEQYF. This sequence joins TRBV18 and TRBJ2-7, with D tentatively TRBD1 (5 bases). Trimming stripped 3 bases from V and 4 bases from J, with 10 bases between. The CDR3 length is 13 residues. From germline, CDR1 is KGHSH and CDR2 LQKENI.

This sequence joins TRBV19 and TRBJ1-5, with 8 bases matching TRBD1. Trimming took 3 bases from V and 3 from J; bases not matched to a gene: 4. CDR1 and CDR2 (germline): LNHDA, SQIVND (reference sequence). The CDR3 covers 15 residues. This CDR3 reads CASSMDRAFNQPQHF. The DNA for the CDR3 is TGTGCCAGTAGTATGGACAGGGCGTTCAATCAGCCCCAGCATTTT.

DNA for the CDR3: TGTGCCAGCAGTTTGGAGGGACTAGTGGGTACAGATACGCAGTATTTT. This sequence encodes CASSLEGLVGTDTQYF. The chain employs TRBV28 and TRBJ2-3; 8 bases map to TRBD2. Looked up from germline, CDR1 is MDHEN and CDR2 is SYDVKM. The V gene end was trimmed by 3 bases and the J gene end by 3 bases; junction bases not matched to a gene: 8. The CDR3 runs to 16 residues.

The rearrangement joins TRBV5-1 to TRBJ2-7; 10 bases map to TRBD1. This CDR3 comprises 13 residues. CDR1 and CDR2 (germline): SGHRS, YFSETQ. With 7 bases clipped from V and 4 bases from J, the junction kept 5 bases outside the gene matches. The CDR3 sequence: CASRPGQGYEQYF. The CDR3 nucleotides are TGCGCCAGCCGGCCGGGACAGGGGTACGAGCAGTACTTC.

This clone was recorded a few times. The chain couples TRBV12-5 to TRBJ1-2; tentative D call: TRBD1 (5 bases). Germline V gene lookup returns CDR1 LGHNT and CDR2 FRNRAP. V gave up 4 bases and J gave up 0 bases, with 9 bases separating them. CDR3 size: 14 residues. CDR3 in DNA: TGTGCTAGTGGTTCAGGGATCGCTAACTATGGCTACACCTTC. This codes for CASGSGIANYGYTF.

The V call is TRBV2, the J call TRBJ2-3, with D hard to call. Germline V gene lookup returns CDR1 SNHLY and CDR2 FYNNEI. The ends were cut back, 8 bases at V and 2 bases at J, with 14 bases in the middle. CDR3 length: 14 amino acids. Here the CDR3 reads CASSQSGPTDTQYF. CDR3 nucleotide sequence: TGTGCCAGCTCCCAGTCGGGTCCCACAGATACGCAGTATTTT.

V and J are TRBV10-3 and TRBJ2-5; 9 bases map to TRBD1. This CDR3 has 20 amino acids. Germline CDR1 and CDR2: ENHRY and SYGVKD. V lost 3 bases, J lost 0 bases, and 17 bases stayed unmatched. The CDR3 DNA reads TGTGCCATCAGTGATATACAGGGGGCCAAGGTAGCGGAGCACCAAGAGACCCAGTACTTC. It translates to CAISDIQGAKVAEHQETQYF.

This clone was observed a single time. V usage is TRBV28 and J usage is TRBJ2-7; unclear D gene. CDR3 length: 12 amino acids. Trimming removed 2 bases from V and 5 bases from J, with 7 bases in between. In germline, CDR1 is MDHEN, CDR2 SYDVKM. The CDR3 loop reads CASSLAGHEQYF. Here the CDR3 DNA reads TGTGCCAGCAGTTTAGCTGGGCACGAGCAGTACTTC. Combining the CDR3 with reference TRBV28 and TRBJ2-7 gives the whole variable domain DVKVTQSSRYLVKRTGEKVFLECVQDMDHENMFWYRQDPGLGLRLIYFSYDVKMKEKGDIPEGYSVSREKKERFSLILESASTNQTSMYLCASSLAGHEQYFGPGTRLTVT.

The chain uses TRBV6-1 and TRBJ1-2, with D maybe TRBD1 (6 bases). The CDR3 contains 13 residues. Germline values: CDR1 MNHNS, CDR2 SASEGT. The V end was cut by 11 bases, the J end by 4 bases, with 17 bases between. The CDR3 loop is CAGDILNLYGYTF. The CDR3 bases are TGTGCCGGGGACATCCTCAACCTCTATGGCTACACCTTC.

This sequence joins TRBV2 and TRBJ1-5; D not resolved. The V gene's germline CDR1 is SNHLY and CDR2 FYNNEI. This CDR3 is built from 15 residues. Trimming took off 3 bases at V and 0 bases at J, with 9 bases between the two ends. The CDR3 coding sequence is TGTGCCAGCAGTGACGGAGGCTATAGCAATCAGCCCCAGCATTTT. Amino acids: CASSDGGYSNQPQHF.

The genes are TRBV6-5 and TRBJ2-5; D call uncertain. The V end lost 6 bases, the J end lost 5 bases, and 13 bases lay between the germline ends. The CDR3 extends over 13 amino acids. Germline V gene data show CDR1 as MNHEY and CDR2 as SVGAGI. The CDR3 here is CASRGSERETQYF. The CDR3 DNA reads as TGTGCCAGCAGAGGCAGCGAGAGGGAGACCCAGTACTTC.

The rearrangement uses TRBV7-8 and TRBJ2-1; 9 nucleotides line up with TRBD1. V dropped 5 bases and J dropped 2; count of bases not matched to a gene: 7. The CDR3 contains 16 residues. Germline assignment: CDR1 SGHVS and CDR2 FQNEAQ. CDR3 bases: TGTGCCAGCAGCCGGACCGGGACAGGGACCTACAATGAGCAGTTCTTC. This gives the protein CASSRTGTGTYNEQFF.

The chain employs TRBV9 and TRBJ2-5; a weak D match, TRBD2 (6 bases). Trimming took 0 bases from V and 5 from J, leaving 14 bases between them. The CDR3 has 15 residues. Germline values: CDR1 SGDLS, CDR2 YYNGEE. This chain's CDR3 is CASSVELARGETQYF. Here the CDR3 DNA reads TGTGCCAGCAGCGTAGAACTAGCCCGAGGGGAGACCCAGTACTTC.

The chain links TRBV6-6 to TRBJ1-4; the D is unclear. The V and J ends lost 6 bases and 13 bases respectively, with 24 bases between them. CDR1 is MNHNY and CDR2 is SVGAGI in the germline V gene (reference sequence). The CDR3 contains 15 residues. CDR3 in DNA: TGTGCCAGCAGCCCATTACAGAACACAGATCATAGACTGTTTTTT. Encoded protein: CASSPLQNTDHRLFF.

V is TRBV6-1 and J is TRBJ1-5; 8 nucleotides align to TRBD1. The V and J ends lost 0 bases and 7 bases, in that order; junction bases with no gene match: 8. CDR1 is MNHNS, CDR2 SASEGT, per germline. The CDR3 sequence is 16 residues long. DNA of the CDR3: TGTGCCAGCAGTGAAGCGCGGGACAGGTCCCGCCAGCCCCAGCATTTT. This translates into CASSEARDRSRQPQHF.

This clone is a singleton in its sample. The chain uses TRBV6-1 and TRBJ2-7; 7 bases are shared with TRBD2. Losses at the gene ends were 8 bases for V and 3 bases for J; bases not matched to a gene: 7. The CDR3 has 13 residues. Germline CDR1 is MNHNS and CDR2 is SASEGT. CDR3 in amino acids: CASSSRGDYEQYF. Here the CDR3 DNA reads TGTGCCAGCTCGTCACGGGGGGACTACGAGCAGTACTTC.

The chain employs TRBV7-9 and TRBJ2-7; 8 bases agree with TRBD1. The CDR3 spans 15 residues. Germline assignment: CDR1 SEHNR and CDR2 FQNEAQ (reference sequence). V was clipped by 2 bases and J by 0 bases; unmatched bases: 3. CDR3 residues: CASSLRQGNSYEQYF. The CDR3 DNA sequence: TGTGCCAGCAGCTTACGACAGGGGAACTCCTACGAGCAGTACTTC.

The V and J genes are TRBV28 and TRBJ2-2; the D gene is possibly TRBD2 (6 bases). The CDR3 has 13 residues. Germline V gives CDR1 MDHEN, CDR2 SYDVKM. Trimming removed 6 bases at V and 6 bases at J, with 11 bases between. The CDR3: CASSLTSPGELFF. In DNA, the CDR3 is TGTGCCAGCAGCCTTACTAGCCCCGGGGAGCTGTTTTTT.

The chain combines TRBV5-6 with TRBJ2-2; tentatively, D is TRBD1 (5 bases). Germline CDR1 reads SGHDT; CDR2 reads YYEEEE. The V end lost 1 base, the J end lost 4 bases, and 8 bases lay between the germline ends. This CDR3 region has 14 residues. CDR3 region: CASSLRGSTGELFF. The CDR3 region has the DNA TGTGCCAGCAGCTTGAGGGGTAGCACCGGGGAGCTGTTTTTT. Full variable domain (remainder filled in from reference TRBV5-6 and TRBJ2-2): DAGVTQSPTHLIKTRGQQVTLRCSPKSGHDTVSWYQQALGQGPQFIFQYYEEEERQRGNFPDRFSGHQFPNYSSELNVNALLLGDSALYLCASSLRGSTGELFFGEGSRLTVL.

The CDR3 is CASSEGQEIDEQYF. The CDR3 bases are TGTGCCAGCAGTGAAGGACAGGAGATCGACGAGCAGTACTTC. The chain uses TRBV25-1 and TRBJ2-7, with 7 bases fitting TRBD1. The V gene end was trimmed by 2 bases and the J gene end by 5 bases; junction bases not matched to a gene: 6. This CDR3 contains 14 residues. Germline V gene data show CDR1 as MGHDK and CDR2 as SYGVNS.

The chain recombines TRBV25-1 with TRBJ2-1; 12 bases align to TRBD1. Germline values: CDR1 MGHDK, CDR2 SYGVNS. Losses at the gene ends were 6 bases for V and 7 bases for J; bases not matched to a gene: 10. The CDR3 contains 16 residues. In DNA, the CDR3 is TGTGCCAGCAGGCAATCCCGGGACAGGGGGCTAAATGAGCAGTTCTTC. Translated, it gives CASRQSRDRGLNEQFF.